The 12 T cell receptor beta chains listed next were all sequenced from one sample in a study of long-term antiretroviral therapy in people with HIV. It was version v3.0 of the immunoSEQ assay that was run at survey level. Using immunoSEQ multiplex PCR, the repertoire was profiled, and TCRdb retains in-frame clones only, with some absent. Of around 26,000 clones in the sample, roughly 76% were seen once. Sample: unsorted PBMCs, taken 1.1 years before starting antiretroviral therapy. These receptors were obtained from a woman aged 35 to 49 with HIV.

This clone has more than one count but fewer than ten. The rearrangement links TRBV4-1 to TRBJ1-6; TRBD1 might be the D (5 bases). The CDR3 consists of 19 residues. V lost 0 bases and J 2 bases, leaving 17 bases between the germline ends. Germline CDR1 reads MGHRA; CDR2 reads YSYEKL. The CDR3 DNA reads TGCGCCAGCAGCCAAGATCCCTTCGGGGCCACCGCCTATAATTCACCCCTCCACTTT. This gives the protein CASSQDPFGATAYNSPLHF.

V usage is TRBV13 and J usage is TRBJ1-3; D is ambiguous. The V gene lost 3 bases and the J gene lost 4 bases, with 13 bases spanning the gap. Germline V gene sequence: CDR1 PRHDT, CDR2 FYEKMQ (reference sequence). The CDR3 contains 15 residues. The CDR3 nucleotides are TGTGCCAGCAGCTTGTCTCTAAAGTCCGGAAACACCATATATTTT. Residues: CASSLSLKSGNTIYF.

The rearrangement uses TRBV11-2 and TRBJ1-2, with D hard to call. Per the germline V gene, CDR1 is SGHAT and CDR2 is FQNNGV. The CDR3 is 15 residues long. With 2 bases removed from V and 4 bases from J, the gap between germline ends came to 14 bases. CDR3 in amino acids: CASSLRRNRGYGYTF. The CDR3 DNA is TGTGCCAGCAGCTTACGTCGTAACAGAGGCTATGGCTACACCTTC.

Notes on this clone: Other DNA variants within this sample encode the same CDR3. The chain couples TRBV19 to TRBJ1-1, with D hard to call. V dropped 2 bases and J dropped 0 bases, with 4 bases sitting between them. The CDR3 totals 13 residues. CDR1 and CDR2 from the germline V gene are LNHDA and SQIVND (reference sequence). Here the CDR3 reads CASSISLNTEAFF. CDR3 sequence (DNA): TGTGCCAGTAGTATAAGCCTGAACACTGAAGCTTTCTTT. Full variable domain (remainder filled in from reference TRBV19 and TRBJ1-1): DGGITQSPKYLFRKEGQNVTLSCEQNLNHDAMYWYRQDPGQGLRLIYYSQIVNDFQKGDIAEGYSVSREKKESFPLTVTSAQKNPTAFYLCASSISLNTEAFFGQGTRLTVV.

The genes are TRBV5-8 and TRBJ1-1, with TRBD1 matching over 8 bases. The CDR3 consists of 19 residues. Trimming cost V 4 bases and J 0 bases; bases outside gene matches: 17. Germline V gene lookup returns CDR1 SGHTS and CDR2 YDEGEE. The CDR3 loop reads CASSQGNQQGVGMNTEAFF. Here the CDR3 DNA reads TGTGCCAGCAGCCAAGGCAACCAACAGGGGGTAGGGATGAACACTGAAGCTTTCTTT.

The gene calls are TRBV11-2 and TRBJ2-1, with 9 bases fitting TRBD2. This CDR3 has 16 amino acids. With 1 base clipped from V and 7 bases from J, the junction kept 8 bases outside the gene matches. CDR1 and CDR2 from the germline V gene are SGHAT and FQNNGV. The CDR3 sequence: CASSLGVGLAPNEQFF. CDR3 bases: TGTGCCAGCAGCTTAGGCGTGGGACTAGCACCAAATGAGCAGTTCTTC.

The CDR3 DNA reads TGTGCCAGCAGTTACTCGACGCAGGGGGCGAAAGCTTTCTTT. It specifies CASSYSTQGAKAFF. The chain combines TRBV6-5 with TRBJ1-1, with 8 bases aligning to TRBD1. Unmatched junction bases numbered 6, after V lost 0 bases and J lost 9 bases. The CDR3 has 14 residues. CDR1 is MNHEY, CDR2 SVGAGI, per germline.

This clone was detected only once. The rearrangement uses TRBV7-9 and TRBJ1-1; no reliable D call. The CDR3 has 16 residues. The V gene's germline CDR1 is SEHNR and CDR2 FQNEAQ (reference sequence). Trimming stripped 5 bases from V and 0 bases from J, with 16 bases between. The CDR3 region has the DNA TGTGCCAGCAGCCCGACGGATACCGATTTGAACACTGAAGCTTTCTTT. Its protein is CASSPTDTDLNTEAFF.

The table lists this clone with a few counts. This chain connects TRBV19 to TRBJ1-5, with D unresolved. Germline CDR1 is LNHDA and CDR2 is SQIVND (reference sequence). The V gene lost 0 bases and the J gene lost 7 bases, with 19 bases spanning the gap. This CDR3 is built from 17 residues. This CDR3 is CASSIDEPSAGPQPQHF. The CDR3 DNA follows: TGTGCCAGTAGTATAGATGAACCCTCGGCAGGCCCCCAGCCCCAGCATTTT. Drawing the rest from reference TRBV19 and TRBJ1-5, the complete variable domain is DGGITQSPKYLFRKEGQNVTLSCEQNLNHDAMYWYRQDPGQGLRLIYYSQIVNDFQKGDIAEGYSVSREKKESFPLTVTSAQKNPTAFYLCASSIDEPSAGPQPQHFGDGTRLSIL.

The J gene is TRBJ2-7, the V gene TRBV10-1; 7 bases are a match to TRBD1. Germline assignment: CDR1 WNHNN and CDR2 SYGVQD (reference sequence). V was pared by 6 bases and J by 4 bases, with 6 bases of the junction left unmatched. The CDR3 loop spans 13 amino acids. The CDR3 loop is CASSRDSGYEQYF. The CDR3 bases are TGCGCCAGCAGCCGGGACAGCGGATACGAGCAGTACTTC.

The rearrangement joins TRBV6-5 to TRBJ1-2; the D is unclear. Deletions cut 2 bases from V and 3 bases from J, with 10 bases between. This CDR3 is 14 amino acids long. From germline, CDR1 is MNHEY and CDR2 SVGAGI. The CDR3 region has the DNA TGTGCCAGCAGTTACAGGGATGTGGACTATGGCTACACCTTC. This sequence encodes CASSYRDVDYGYTF.

This rearrangement joins TRBV30 to TRBJ1-2; unclear D gene. CDR1 is GTSNPN and CDR2 is SVGIG in the germline V gene (reference sequence). Trimming stripped 1 base from V and 5 bases from J, with 20 bases between. The CDR3 has 16 amino acids. The CDR3, as DNA: TGTGCCTGGAGTGCGTATCGGGCTGCCGGCGGTTATGGCTACACCTTC. Residues: CAWSAYRAAGGYGYTF.